This TCR beta chain was identified during a study of human T cells and chemical hapten exposure. Overall study results and limits: Each of the donors had alopecia, so their immune responses may not resemble those of healthy people.

This clonotype was seen more than once but under ten times. Its antigen remains unknown. Sample time point: pre-sensitization, week 0. Treatment defined: therapeutic diphenylcyclopropenone sensitization with weekly scalp DPC. V was pared by 3 bases and J by 7 bases, with 7 bases of the junction left unmatched. Germline V CDR1 and CDR2: MNHNS, SASEGT. The CDR3 is made up of 15 amino acids. TCRdb itself ran the RACE reads through MiXCR, one entry per CDR3 protein. The data hold more than 55,000 distinct CDR3 sequences, with roughly 10% observed a single time. This material consisted of whole blood, taken in connection with sensitization to the hapten diphenylcyclopropenone (DPC). The sequence came from a woman in her 40s with alopecia areata. Some clones in this sample may be carry-over from other donors' samples. The chain combines TRBV6-1 with TRBJ1-5; 9 nucleotides align to TRBD1. CDR3 sequence: CASSDHRGLEQPQHF. The CDR3, as DNA: TGTGCCAGCAGTGATCACAGGGGGCTGGAACAGCCCCAGCATTTT.